The subject of this entry is one TCR beta chain. Its target antigen remains unknown. Per-nucleotide qualities are absent, and no much larger clonotype sits a single base away. This sample is drawn from a study of blood T cell repertoires in COVID-19 (dated by TCRdb to 2018 to 2021). Background on the whole study: The collaborator samples originated in the United States, Italy and Spain and spanned the acute and convalescent phases of COVID-19. The prospective study material was composed of cDNA or gDNA derived from T cells, B-cell-depleted T cells, or PBMCs. Deeply sampled blood TCRbeta repertoires from subjects exposed to, actively infected with, or recovered from COVID-19 were included in the dataset. A freely available public database, intended as a resource for researchers studying the immune response to SARS-CoV-2, is where the repertoires were released. The samples were drawn from two sources: the first 160 participants of the ongoing ImmuneRACE study, and 1,000 to 1,500 subjects contributed by 6 global collaborators. A de-identified subject ID, COVID-19 status, age in years and sex were almost always included in the sample metadata. Where available, HLA class I and class II types were obtained from metadata supplied by the sample provider rather than from assay-based typing.

One collaborating source in Seattle enrolled patients while the patients were actively infected and followed the patients over time throughout the course of disease. Whole blood was collected in K2EDTA tubes by collaborating institutions according to the institutions' own protocols. Collaborator samples were shipped for TCRbeta analysis as frozen whole blood, isolated PBMCs, or DNA extracted from either sample type. TCRbeta CDR3 regions were amplified from genomic DNA using the immunoSEQ Assay, a bias-controlled multiplex PCR. Turning to the authors' computational methods: Within the assay, amplification of reference gene primers was used to estimate how many nucleated cells each sample contained. Sequence reads were collapsed and filtered to measure the absolute abundance of every unique TCRbeta CDR3 rearrangement. For each sample, productive Simpson clonality was calculated as the square root of Simpson's diversity index over productive rearrangements. The table was pulled from immuneACCESS by TCRdb, which kept in-frame rearrangements only. Such tables lose some clones; where checked, under half of the loss comes from unresolved V genes, and the rest has no known cause. V, J and clone size are those of that table, while D and trimming were read from the DNA. The sample table lists 70,000 to 90,000 clones, 70% to 90% of them with a count of one. The ten largest clonotypes hold around 6% of the sample.

V loses 10 bases, J loses 0 bases, and the germline ends lie 15 bases apart. There are 14 amino acids in the CDR3, from cysteine to phenylalanine inclusive. Only CDR3 DNA remains: 42 bases, in frame from the first base. What the authors observed across the whole study: Clinical and demographic metadata were provided uncurated, with the amount varying by source and participant.

Here the chain combines TRBV5-3 and TRBJ2-3; the D gene is perhaps TRBD2, on 5 matching bases. TRBV5-3 is an ORF, with its function uncertain. The TCR sequence derives from a man older than 75 with COVID-19, enrolled during active disease. The specimen was peripheral blood. The DNA reads TGTGCCCCCTCCCCCGACTATAGCACAGATACGCAGTATTTT. This yields the protein CAPSPDYSTDTQYF.